A single sample is the source of the 20 T cell receptor beta chains below, sequenced in a study of PD-L1 blockade in urothelial cancer (dated by TCRdb to between 2016 and 2019). Libraries came from the immunoSEQ multiplex PCR assay. The immuneACCESS repertoire file appears here via TCRdb, limited to in-frame rearrangements. These files lack a portion of the clones; in checked studies, under half of the deficit traces to unresolved V genes, and the cause of the others is not known. This sample comprises under 90,000 clones, 90% of them detected only once. The top ten hold approximately 10% of the sample. The sample in question was PBMCs, obtained around atezolizumab (anti-PD-L1) treatment. These receptors originate from a man in his 60s with urothelial cancer.

This chain joins TRBV19 and TRBJ1-2; 7 bases line up with TRBD1. The germline gives CDR1 LNHDA, CDR2 SQIVND (reference sequence). V lost 1 base to trimming and J lost 3 bases; unmatched junction nucleotides: 5. The CDR3 has 15 residues. This CDR3 reads CASSIVRDSDYGYTF. The CDR3 DNA sequence: TGTGCCAGTAGTATAGTCAGGGACAGTGACTATGGCTACACCTTC.

This chain joins TRBV27 and TRBJ1-2; D perhaps matches TRBD1 (6 bases). CDR1 and CDR2 from the germline V gene are MNHEY and SMNVEV (reference sequence). The CDR3 has 13 residues. V was shortened by 6 bases and J by 8 bases, with 16 bases between the two germline ends. The CDR3 loop is CASRPTGFWGYTF. The CDR3 DNA follows: TGTGCCAGCAGACCCACAGGGTTTTGGGGCTACACCTTC.

The chain links TRBV5-6 to TRBJ2-1, with TRBD1 matching over 9 bases. This CDR3 is 16 amino acids long. The germline gives CDR1 SGHDT, CDR2 YYEEEE. The V gene end was trimmed by 3 bases and the J gene end by 4 bases; junction bases not matched to a gene: 8. The CDR3 DNA sequence: TGTGCCAGCAGCTCTCCCGGGACAGGGATGTACAATGAGCAGTTCTTC. It encodes CASSSPGTGMYNEQFF.

The chain links TRBV7-2 to TRBJ1-2; TRBD1 matches 7 bases. This CDR3 spans 13 amino acids. The J segment lost 6 bases and the V segment lost 1 base, leaving 2 bases of the junction unmatched. Germline CDR1 reads SGHTA; CDR2 reads FQGNSA. The CDR3 spells CASSLGGQDGYTF. CDR3 bases: TGTGCCAGCAGCTTAGGTGGACAGGATGGCTACACCTTC.

The chain employs TRBV6-1 and TRBJ2-2; TRBD2 agrees at 7 bases. The CDR3 has 15 residues. In germline, CDR1 is MNHNS, CDR2 SASEGT. Unmatched junction bases numbered 5, after V lost 5 bases and J lost 2 bases. The CDR3 is CASSWEGLNTGELFF. As DNA, the CDR3 is TGTGCCAGCAGTTGGGAGGGTTTAAACACCGGGGAGCTGTTTTTT.

The chain joins TRBV9 to TRBJ1-1; D remains unclear. CDR3 length: 15 residues. The germline V gene encodes CDR1 SGDLS and CDR2 YYNGEE. V was clipped by 4 bases and J by 3 bases, with 16 bases between them. The CDR3: CASSIGDILDTEAFF. CDR3 DNA: TGTGCCAGCAGCATCGGTGACATCTTGGACACTGAAGCTTTCTTT.

V gene TRBV7-2 combines with J gene TRBJ2-1; D gene ambiguous. The CDR3 spans 15 residues. Germline CDR1 reads SGHTA; CDR2 reads FQGNSA. Trimming left V 5 bases short and J 0 bases short, with 11 bases between. The CDR3: CASSPRRDSYNEQFF. CDR3 sequence (DNA): TGTGCCAGCAGCCCGCGGAGAGACTCCTACAATGAGCAGTTCTTC.

The chain is built from TRBV12-2 and TRBJ1-3; TRBD1, as called in the table, went unchecked against the DNA. TRBV12-2 is listed as a pseudogene. The CDR3 length is 20 residues. CDR3 sequence reads: CASRLVLDRGLKPSGNTIYF. CDR3 sequence (DNA): TGTGCAAGTCGCTTAGTCCTGGACAGGGGCTTGAAACCCTCTGGAAACACCATATATTTT.

This sequence joins TRBV4-2 and TRBJ2-2; 11 nucleotides line up with TRBD2. Germline V gene sequence: CDR1 LGHNA, CDR2 YNFKEQ. This CDR3 has 17 amino acids. After removal of 5 bases from V and 7 bases from J, the junction contained 12 bases not matched to a gene. CDR3 sequence reads: CASSELAGVGESGELFF. In DNA form, the CDR3 reads TGTGCCAGCAGCGAACTAGCGGGGGTGGGTGAGAGCGGGGAGCTGTTTTTT.

This chain uses TRBV19 with TRBJ2-7; possible D gene TRBD2, 7 bases. The CDR3 contains 16 residues. In germline, CDR1 is LNHDA, CDR2 SQIVND (reference sequence). Trimming left V 1 base short and J 0 bases short, with 13 bases between. CDR3 coding DNA: TGTGCCAGTAGTATAGTCGGGGGCGGGAGCTCCTACGAGCAGTACTTC. This translates into CASSIVGGGSSYEQYF.

J is TRBJ2-2 and V is TRBV19; 14 bases agree with TRBD2. V gave up 7 bases and J gave up 7 bases; unmatched junction bases: 14. Germline V gene lookup returns CDR1 LNHDA and CDR2 SQIVND (reference sequence). This CDR3 comprises 18 residues. The CDR3 sequence: CASIPPRTSGRIVGELFF. Written as DNA, the CDR3 is TGTGCCAGTATCCCACCCAGGACTAGCGGGAGGATCGTCGGGGAGCTGTTTTTT.

Comment on this clone: The sample holds other DNA sequences that translate to the same CDR3. The V and J genes are TRBV6-4 and TRBJ2-3; 8 positions match TRBD2. Germline values: CDR1 MRHNA, CDR2 SNTAGT. The CDR3 totals 15 residues. J lost 0 bases, V lost 3 bases, and 2 bases had no gene match. CDR3 coding DNA: TGTGCCAGCAGTGAGTCTAGCGGGAGCACAGATACGCAGTATTTT. This translates into CASSESSGSTDTQYF.

This chain joins TRBV25-1 and TRBJ2-7; 10 nucleotides line up with TRBD1. Germline lookup yields CDR1 MGHDK and CDR2 SYGVNS. The trim removed 4 bases at V and 3 bases at J, leaving 6 bases unmatched. This CDR3 has 15 residues. The CDR3 DNA reads TGTGCCAGCAGTGGGCTCGGGACAGGGGTCTACGAGCAGTACTTC. It is translated as CASSGLGTGVYEQYF.

The chain has TRBV6-1 and TRBJ2-3; the match to TRBD2 covers 9 bases. The CDR3 runs to 14 residues. The ends lost 5 bases at V and 1 base at J; junction bases unmatched: 1. From germline, CDR1 is MNHNS and CDR2 SASEGT. CDR3 bases: TGTGCCAGCAGTCTAGCGGGGCGCACAGATACGCAGTATTTT. Translated: CASSLAGRTDTQYF.

The chain combines TRBV7-2 with TRBJ1-5; D is possibly TRBD1 (6 bases). The ends were cut back, 5 bases at V and 3 bases at J, with 11 bases in the middle. CDR1 is SGHTA and CDR2 is FQGNSA in the germline V gene. The CDR3 loop spans 14 amino acids. Written as DNA, the CDR3 is TGTGCCAGCAGCCCGCAGGGGTTCAATCAGCCCCAGCATTTT. Translating gives CASSPQGFNQPQHF. The full variable domain, its missing parts supplied by reference TRBV7-2 and TRBJ1-5, is GAGVSQSPSNKVTEKGKDVELRCDPISGHTALYWYRQSLGQGLEFLIYFQGNSAPDKSGLPSDRFSAERTGGSVSTLTIQRTQQEDSAVYLCASSPQGFNQPQHFGDGTRLSIL.

The J gene is TRBJ2-5, the V gene TRBV5-1, with D possibly matching TRBD1 (5 bases). Per germline, CDR1 SGHRS and CDR2 YFSETQ. Trimming took off 0 bases at V and 5 bases at J, with 11 bases between the two ends. The CDR3 covers 14 residues. CDR3 bases: TGCGCCAGCAGCTTGGCGGGTAAGGGGGAGACCCAGTACTTC. It yields the protein CASSLAGKGETQYF.

The chain joins TRBV2 to TRBJ2-2; 8 positions agree with TRBD1. With 4 bases clipped from V and 6 bases from J, the junction kept 4 bases outside the gene matches. This CDR3 has 14 amino acids. The germline gives CDR1 SNHLY, CDR2 FYNNEI. CDR3 sequence reads: CASSVETGAGELFF. CDR3 DNA sequence: TGTGCCAGCAGTGTTGAGACAGGGGCCGGGGAGCTGTTTTTT.

The chain employs TRBV19 and TRBJ2-1, with D uncertain. The germline V gene has CDR1 LNHDA and CDR2 SQIVND (reference sequence). This CDR3 region has 12 residues. The V end lost 2 bases, the J end lost 6 bases, and 5 bases lay between the germline ends. This CDR3 is CASSISRNEQFF. CDR3 nucleotides: TGTGCCAGTAGTATATCCCGCAATGAGCAGTTCTTC.

The V call is TRBV11-2, the J call TRBJ1-1; TRBD1 agrees at 7 bases. Germline-derived CDR1 and CDR2 are SGHAT and FQNNGV. This CDR3 has 13 amino acids. Trimming cost V 3 bases and J 6 bases; bases outside gene matches: 4. The CDR3 here is CASSFRQGSEAFF. Written as DNA, the CDR3 is TGTGCCAGCAGCTTTCGACAGGGATCTGAAGCTTTCTTT.

This chain uses TRBV27 with TRBJ2-1; no firm D call. The CDR3 is 12 residues long. Germline loops: CDR1 MNHEY, CDR2 SMNVEV (reference sequence). Trimming pared 3 bases from V and 10 bases from J, leaving 10 bases between. The CDR3 coding sequence is TGTGCCAGCAGTTTCCGAAGAGGAGAGCAGTTCTTC. This translates into CASSFRRGEQFF.